One and the same sample provided the 5 T cell receptor beta chains below, sequenced in a study of T-cell reconstitution after alpha-beta-depleted transplantation in children. The TCRbeta library was prepared with unique molecular identifiers. TCRdb reprocessed the PCR reads via MiXCR and lists one record per CDR3 protein. This sample has about 980,000 distinct CDR3 sequences, with roughly 31% found just once. Sequenced here: PBMCs, mostly from graft donor cells, sampled 360 days after TCRalphabeta/CD19-depleted stem cell transplant. These receptors were collected from a boy under two years old who had a stem cell transplant for SCID, so the T cells may come from the graft donor.

The rearrangement joins TRBV9 to TRBJ2-7; 9 bases agree with TRBD2. The CDR3 extends over 15 amino acids. The junction had 6 bases not matched to a gene; V was cut back by 0 bases and J by 5 bases. CDR1 is SGDLS, CDR2 YYNGEE, per germline. The CDR3 protein is CASSVGLAGYHEQYF. Written as DNA, the CDR3 is TGTGCCAGCAGCGTAGGTCTAGCGGGGTACCACGAGCAGTACTTC.

The sample holds many counts of this clonotype. The chain couples TRBV5-1 to TRBJ2-3; 11 positions agree with TRBD2. V shed 0 bases and J 6 bases; nucleotides not matched to a gene: 12. CDR1 and CDR2 (germline): SGHRS, YFSETQ. The CDR3 is 18 amino acids. The CDR3 DNA follows: TGCGCCAGCAGCTTGGGGACTAGCGGGTTCAAATCCCATGATACGCAGTATTTT. It is translated as CASSLGTSGFKSHDTQYF.

This clonotype has a count of ten or more. The J gene is TRBJ2-1, the V gene TRBV12-3 or TRBV12-4; D gene uncertain. Between the trimmed V and J ends, which lost 7 bases and 4 bases, there was a span of 20 bases. The CDR3 has 16 amino acids. This CDR3 reads CASTPTPTDAYNEQFF. Here the CDR3 DNA reads TGTGCCAGCACCCCAACCCCTACAGACGCATACAATGAGCAGTTCTTC.

A few counts support this clonotype. The V and J genes are TRBV5-1 and TRBJ2-7; D might be TRBD1 (5 bases). This CDR3 has 15 amino acids. CDR1 and CDR2 (germline): SGHRS, YFSETQ. The germline V and J ends were trimmed by 0 bases and 6 bases, with 16 bases remaining between them. This CDR3 is CASSLGPRETGEQYF. The CDR3 region has the DNA TGCGCCAGCAGCTTGGGCCCCAGGGAAACGGGCGAGCAGTACTTC.

The CDR3 DNA reads TGTGCCACCAGTGATCCGTCAGGGTGGGAAGGGGAGACCCAGTACTTC. This translates into CATSDPSGWEGETQYF. This chain links TRBV24-1 with TRBJ2-5; D may be TRBD1 (5 bases). Germline loops: CDR1 KGHDR, CDR2 SFDVKD. Trimming cost V 3 bases and J 5 bases, with 18 bases left between them. This CDR3 region has 16 residues.